The clone carrying this T cell receptor beta chain appeared a few times. Its antigen is not identified. The source of the sample is a study of CD8+ T cells in alopecia areata. Once RNA had been extracted, it was reverse transcribed into cDNA to act as the sequencing template. Generated by immunoSEQ multiplex PCR, the TCRdb table keeps only in-frame clones and is missing some. The table has 70,000 or so clones, 25% to 30% seen once. Points from the study as a whole: TCR sharing was clearer in mice than between patients, perhaps partly owing to patient HLA diversity.

Treatment noted: oral pan-JAK inhibitor, 5-10 mg twice daily. Sequenced material: CD8+ T cells sorted from blood, taken at week 4, from a patient treated with tofacitinib. The receptor's source is a human donor with alopecia areata.

As DNA, the CDR3 is TGTGCCAGCAGGGTAGCGGGAGGGGAGACCCAGTACTTC. Its protein product is CASRVAGGETQYF. The genes are TRBV28 and TRBJ2-5; the match to TRBD2 covers 11 bases. The V and J ends lost 6 bases and 5 bases, in that order; junction bases with no gene match: 2. CDR1 is MDHEN and CDR2 is SYDVKM in the germline V gene. The length of the CDR3 is 13 residues. Based on the CDR3 plus reference TRBV28 and TRBJ2-5, the full variable domain is DVKVTQSSRYLVKRTGEKVFLECVQDMDHENMFWYRQDPGLGLRLIYFSYDVKMKEKGDIPEGYSVSREKKERFSLILESASTNQTSMYLCASRVAGGETQYFGPGTRLLVL.